The subject of this entry is one T cell receptor beta chain. The CDR3 loop spans 16 amino acids. The germline V gene encodes CDR1 MNHNS and CDR2 SASEGT. V lost 1 base and J lost 3, with 16 bases in between. This sample is drawn from a study of blood T cell repertoires in COVID-19. Study in general: In each case, the material was cDNA or gDNA derived from T cells, B-cell-depleted T cells, or PBMCs.

Method: immunoSEQ multiplex PCR; TCRdb's copy keeps in-frame clones and lacks some. The sample carries some 110,000 clones, 65% to 90% recorded once. The source is a man aged 60 to 69 with acute or convalescent COVID-19. J is TRBJ2-7 and V is TRBV6-1, with D perhaps matching TRBD1 (7 bases). The sequencing input was peripheral blood. For the CDR3, the DNA is TGTGCCAGCAGTGAAGGCGGGACAGAAATTAACTACGAGCAGTACTTC. Protein sequence: CASSEGGTEINYEQYF.